This T cell receptor beta chain was sequenced for a study of T cell repertoires in cytomegalovirus infection. Comments on this clonotype: What it binds is unknown.

TCRdb passed the reads through MiXCR, listing each CDR3 protein once. In the table there are more than 250,000 distinct CDR3 sequences, approximately 25% of which are singletons. Germline V gene sequence: CDR1 DFQATT, CDR2 SNEGSKA (reference sequence). The CDR3 contains 15 residues. V shed 1 base, J shed 4 bases, and the junction held 9 bases outside the gene matches. Notes on the study in general: CMV-specific TCR beta clonotypes restricted by HLA-C dominated the ex vivo response.

Sequences were derived from cultured PBMCs, sampled from culture after CMV antigen stimulation. The clonotype comes from a human donor in good health (CMV status not recorded). Some clones in this sample may be carry-over from other donors' samples. The J gene is TRBJ2-7, the V gene TRBV20-1; 8 positions match TRBD2. This CDR3 reads CSARGQLAVPYEQYF. CDR3 in DNA: TGCAGTGCTAGAGGCCAACTAGCGGTCCCATACGAGCAGTACTTC.